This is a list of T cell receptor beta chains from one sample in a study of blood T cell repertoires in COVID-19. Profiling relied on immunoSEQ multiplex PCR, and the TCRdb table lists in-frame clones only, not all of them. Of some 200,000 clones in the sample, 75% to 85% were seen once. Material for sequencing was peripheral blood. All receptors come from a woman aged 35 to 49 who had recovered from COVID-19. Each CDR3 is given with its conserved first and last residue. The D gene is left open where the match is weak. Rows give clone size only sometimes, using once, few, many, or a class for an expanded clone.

cdr3_nt: TGTGCCAGCAGCTTAGCAGGGAGCAATTACAATGAGCAGTTCTTC; cdr3_aa: CASSLAGSNYNEQFF; v_call: TRBV7-9; d_call: -; j_call: TRBJ2-1; clone_size: -
cdr3_nt: TGTGCCAGCAGCACCTGGACAGGGCTATGGAACACTGAAGCTTTCTTT; cdr3_aa: CASSTWTGLWNTEAFF; v_call: TRBV27; d_call: TRBD1; j_call: TRBJ1-1; clone_size: -
cdr3_nt: TGTGCCAGCAACCTAGGGGGCGGTACCTACGAGCAGTACTTC; cdr3_aa: CASNLGGGTYEQYF; v_call: TRBV28; d_call: TRBD1; j_call: TRBJ2-7; clone_size: -
cdr3_nt: TGTGCCAGCAGCCCCCGGCTAGCGGCTGGTTACAATGAGCAGTTCTTC; cdr3_aa: CASSPRLAAGYNEQFF; v_call: TRBV9; d_call: TRBD2; j_call: TRBJ2-1; clone_size: -
cdr3_nt: TGTGCCAGCAAGGGACAGGGGAATCGCAATGAGCAGTTCTTC; cdr3_aa: CASKGQGNRNEQFF; v_call: TRBV19; d_call: TRBD1; j_call: TRBJ2-1; clone_size: -
cdr3_nt: TGTGCTAGTGGTTTGGTACGGCTTGAGGTGACTGGAAACACCATATATTTT; cdr3_aa: CASGLVRLEVTGNTIYF; v_call: TRBV12-5; d_call: -; j_call: TRBJ1-3; clone_size: once
cdr3_nt: TGCGCCAGCAGCCTCGGATTTCAGGGGGATGGCTACACCTTC; cdr3_aa: CASSLGFQGDGYTF; v_call: TRBV4-3; d_call: TRBD1; j_call: TRBJ1-2; clone_size: -
cdr3_nt: TGTGCCAGCAGTTACTCGTTAGACGAGCAGTACTTC; cdr3_aa: CASSYSLDEQYF; v_call: TRBV6-2/TRBV6-3; d_call: -; j_call: TRBJ2-7; clone_size: -
cdr3_nt: TGTGCCAGTAGTAAGGATCGAGGCCCTGAAGCTTTCTTT; cdr3_aa: CASSKDRGPEAFF; v_call: TRBV19; d_call: -; j_call: TRBJ1-1; clone_size: -
cdr3_nt: TGTGCCAGCAGTTTCGGCGGGGGGTACGTTAGCAATGAGCAGTTCTTC; cdr3_aa: CASSFGGGYVSNEQFF; v_call: TRBV6-6; d_call: TRBD2; j_call: TRBJ2-1; clone_size: -
cdr3_nt: TGTGCCAGCAGCTTCTTTGATCAGCCCCAGCATTTT; cdr3_aa: CASSFFDQPQHF; v_call: TRBV7-2; d_call: -; j_call: TRBJ1-5; clone_size: -
cdr3_nt: TGTGCCAGCAGTTTGATGGTGCGGAAGACCCAGTACTTC; cdr3_aa: CASSLMVRKTQYF; v_call: TRBV12-3/TRBV12-4; d_call: -; j_call: TRBJ2-5; clone_size: -
cdr3_nt: TGTGCCAGCAGCGTAGTAGGGAGCTCCTACAATGAGCAGTTCTTC; cdr3_aa: CASSVVGSSYNEQFF; v_call: TRBV11-2; d_call: -; j_call: TRBJ2-1; clone_size: -
cdr3_nt: TGTGCCAGCAGACATACTAGCGGACCTGGGGAGACCCAGTACTTC; cdr3_aa: CASRHTSGPGETQYF; v_call: TRBV6-5; d_call: TRBD2; j_call: TRBJ2-5; clone_size: -
cdr3_nt: TGTGCCACCAGTGATAGGGGCGGCGGCACAGATACGCAGTATTTT; cdr3_aa: CATSDRGGGTDTQYF; v_call: TRBV24-1; d_call: -; j_call: TRBJ2-3; clone_size: -
cdr3_nt: TGTGCCAGCAGTTACGAGAGGGACACTGAAGCTTTCTTT; cdr3_aa: CASSYERDTEAFF; v_call: TRBV6-2/TRBV6-3; d_call: -; j_call: TRBJ1-1; clone_size: -
cdr3_nt: TGTGCCAGTAGTATTGGTGTTACAGGGACGAGGACCTACAATGAGCAGTTCTTC; cdr3_aa: CASSIGVTGTRTYNEQFF; v_call: TRBV19; d_call: -; j_call: TRBJ2-1; clone_size: -
cdr3_nt: TGTGCCAGTAGGACCCGCTTACAGGGGGCTAGCACAGATACGCAGTATTTT; cdr3_aa: CASRTRLQGASTDTQYF; v_call: TRBV19; d_call: TRBD1; j_call: TRBJ2-3; clone_size: -
cdr3_nt: TGTGCCAGTAGCATCAAGGTCGGCAGGGATGCTGGCTACACCTTC; cdr3_aa: CASSIKVGRDAGYTF; v_call: TRBV19; d_call: -; j_call: TRBJ1-2; clone_size: -
cdr3_nt: TGTGCCAGCAGGTCAGCCTACGAGCAGTACTTC; cdr3_aa: CASRSAYEQYF; v_call: TRBV27; d_call: -; j_call: TRBJ2-7; clone_size: -
cdr3_nt: TGTGCCATCAGTGTGGGACTCAGCTCCTACAATGAGCAGTTCTTC; cdr3_aa: CAISVGLSSYNEQFF; v_call: TRBV10-3; d_call: -; j_call: TRBJ2-1; clone_size: -
cdr3_nt: TGCGCCAGCAGCCAGGACACAGGGTCAGGATCGACCCAGTACTTC; cdr3_aa: CASSQDTGSGSTQYF; v_call: TRBV4-1; d_call: -; j_call: TRBJ2-5; clone_size: once
cdr3_nt: TGTGCCAGCAGCGGCGGAGGGGGACTAGCGGGGCGCACAGATACGCAGTATTTT; cdr3_aa: CASSGGGGLAGRTDTQYF; v_call: TRBV7-2; d_call: TRBD2; j_call: TRBJ2-3; clone_size: -
cdr3_nt: TGTGCCAGCAGCACCCAAGCGGGGGGGCCTACTGTGAGCACCGGGGAGCTGTTTTTT; cdr3_aa: CASSTQAGGPTVSTGELFF; v_call: TRBV7-2; d_call: TRBD2; j_call: TRBJ2-2; clone_size: -
cdr3_nt: TGCAGTGCTAGTCTGACTAGCGGGGGGTATGATACGCAGTATTTT; cdr3_aa: CSASLTSGGYDTQYF; v_call: TRBV20-1; d_call: TRBD2; j_call: TRBJ2-3; clone_size: -
cdr3_nt: TGTGCCAGCTCCCCGCGGGGTGGGGATGGCTACACCTTC; cdr3_aa: CASSPRGGDGYTF; v_call: TRBV18; d_call: -; j_call: TRBJ1-2; clone_size: many
cdr3_nt: TGTGCCAGCAGCCCGACAGAGGATCAGCCCCAGCATTTT; cdr3_aa: CASSPTEDQPQHF; v_call: TRBV7-2; d_call: -; j_call: TRBJ1-5; clone_size: -
cdr3_nt: TGTGCCAGCAGCGTAGCCGGAACAGGGGCTGGAAACACCATATATTTT; cdr3_aa: CASSVAGTGAGNTIYF; v_call: TRBV9; d_call: TRBD1; j_call: TRBJ1-3; clone_size: -
cdr3_nt: TGTGCCAGCAGTCCGACGGGAACCTACGAGCAGTACTTC; cdr3_aa: CASSPTGTYEQYF; v_call: TRBV28; d_call: -; j_call: TRBJ2-7; clone_size: few
cdr3_nt: TGTGCCAGCAGTTTGCCGTACAACAGGGAGTCGAGCCAAGAGACCCAGTACTTC; cdr3_aa: CASSLPYNRESSQETQYF; v_call: TRBV28; d_call: -; j_call: TRBJ2-5; clone_size: -
cdr3_nt: TGTGCCAGCACTCTACCAGGGACAGGGGTTGAAAAACTGTTTTTT; cdr3_aa: CASTLPGTGVEKLFF; v_call: TRBV28; d_call: TRBD1; j_call: TRBJ1-4; clone_size: -
cdr3_nt: TGTGCCAGTAGTACCTGGACAGATTCCTACGAGCAGTACTTC; cdr3_aa: CASSTWTDSYEQYF; v_call: TRBV19; d_call: -; j_call: TRBJ2-7; clone_size: -
cdr3_nt: TGTGCCATCAGGGATAATCAGGGTCGGAATAATTCACCCCTCCACTTT; cdr3_aa: CAIRDNQGRNNSPLHF; v_call: TRBV10-3; d_call: -; j_call: TRBJ1-6; clone_size: few
cdr3_nt: TGTGCCAGCAGCCTAGTGGGGGCCGAGCAGTACTTC; cdr3_aa: CASSLVGAEQYF; v_call: TRBV3-1/TRBV3-2; d_call: -; j_call: TRBJ2-7; clone_size: -
cdr3_nt: TGTGCCAGCAGCACGGGGGACGGCACAGATACGCAGTATTTT; cdr3_aa: CASSTGDGTDTQYF; v_call: TRBV3-1/TRBV3-2; d_call: -; j_call: TRBJ2-3; clone_size: once
cdr3_nt: TGTGCCAGCAGCTTGCCGCCCAAGACAGGGGCCCTAGCGGACTATGGCTACACCTTC; cdr3_aa: CASSLPPKTGALADYGYTF; v_call: TRBV5-6; d_call: TRBD1; j_call: TRBJ1-2; clone_size: -
cdr3_nt: TGTGCCAGCAGCTCCACAAAATTTACGGACTTAGGCGGGGAGCTGTTTTTT; cdr3_aa: CASSSTKFTDLGGELFF; v_call: TRBV11-3; d_call: -; j_call: TRBJ2-2; clone_size: -
cdr3_nt: TGTGCCAGCGAGGGGGCGCACTCCTATAATTCACCCCTCCACTTT; cdr3_aa: CASEGAHSYNSPLHF; v_call: TRBV6-1; d_call: TRBD1; j_call: TRBJ1-6; clone_size: -
cdr3_nt: TGCGCCAGCAGCTTGACCCCTGTTGAGTCCGGGACCCAGTACTTC; cdr3_aa: CASSLTPVESGTQYF; v_call: TRBV5-1; d_call: -; j_call: TRBJ2-5; clone_size: -
cdr3_nt: TGTGCCAGCAGCACTACCGGGGGATCAGCCCAGCATTTT; cdr3_aa: CASSTTGGSAQHF; v_call: TRBV7-3; d_call: -; j_call: TRBJ1-5; clone_size: -